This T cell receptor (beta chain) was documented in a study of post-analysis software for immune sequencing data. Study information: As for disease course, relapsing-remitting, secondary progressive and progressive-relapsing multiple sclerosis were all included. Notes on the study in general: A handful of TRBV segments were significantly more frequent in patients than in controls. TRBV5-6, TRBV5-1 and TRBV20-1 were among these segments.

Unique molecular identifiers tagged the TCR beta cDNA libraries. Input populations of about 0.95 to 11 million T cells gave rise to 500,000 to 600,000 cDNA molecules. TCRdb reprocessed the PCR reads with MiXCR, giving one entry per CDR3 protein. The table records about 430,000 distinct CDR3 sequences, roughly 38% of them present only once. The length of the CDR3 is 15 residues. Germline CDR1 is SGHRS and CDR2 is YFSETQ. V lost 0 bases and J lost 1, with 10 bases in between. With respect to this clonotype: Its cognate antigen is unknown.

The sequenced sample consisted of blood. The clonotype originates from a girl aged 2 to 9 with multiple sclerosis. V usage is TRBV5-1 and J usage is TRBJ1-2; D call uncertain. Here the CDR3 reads CASSLVLAINYGYTF. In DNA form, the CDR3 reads TGCGCCAGCAGCTTGGTATTGGCAATTAACTATGGCTACACCTTC.